These T cell receptor beta chains were read from a single sample in a study of shared clonotypes between healthy human individuals. The protocol was immunoSEQ multiplex PCR, while the TCRdb copy is restricted to in-frame clones and leaves out a portion. Among about 2.4 million clones, 93% were seen once, and the ten largest hold approximately 0.35%. Sequencing was performed on naive CD4+ T cells from PBMCs. Receptors were obtained from a man in his late teens or twenties in good health. Some clones in this sample may be carry-over from other donors' samples. The conserved cysteine and the conserved F or W are not part of the CDR3 here.

j_call v_call cdr3_aa
TRBJ1-2 TRBV29-1 SVVLPGESNYGYT
TRBJ2-6 TRBV27 ASSSGWGPGANVLT
TRBJ1-6 TRBV28 ALQGPSSPLH
TRBJ1-4 TRBV28 ASRYHGDSLRNEKLF
TRBJ2-2 TRBV5-1 ASSLAEGAGELF
TRBJ2-1 TRBV6-5 ASSRNRDSYNEQF
TRBJ1-6 TRBV30 AWRPEPHNSPLH
TRBJ2-5 TRBV5-1 ASSLGLGEQETQY
TRBJ2-5 TRBV5-1 ASSFQPQGGETQY
TRBJ2-3 TRBV18 ASSPPGVRGGSTDTQY
TRBJ1-2 TRBV6-5 ASSVGQNYGYT
TRBJ1-5 TRBV30 AWGRGSNQPQH
TRBJ2-3 TRBV7-2 ASSFRTRPDTQY
TRBJ1-2 TRBV7-9 ASRRTGGEDYGYT
TRBJ1-5 TRBV23-1 ASSHIVRTDNQPQH
TRBJ2-1 TRBV28 ASSSAPGQGANNEQF
TRBJ2-7 TRBV10-3 AISERDSNYEQY
TRBJ2-7 TRBV19 ATGSSPYEQY
TRBJ1-1 TRBV7-2 ASSSGQRSAF
TRBJ2-5 TRBV4-1 ASSQEQDHKIRIGWETQY
TRBJ1-2 TRBV27 ASSPKPGPSNYGYT
TRBJ1-4 TRBV30 AWRNRGGEKLF
TRBJ2-7 TRBV29-1 SVTGTSGAIEQY
TRBJ2-2 TRBV7-3 ASSWLRNTGELF
TRBJ1-6 TRBV11-2 ASSFRDPNSPLH
TRBJ2-7 TRBV6-6 ASSYSQQGAIEQY
TRBJ2-7 TRBV28 ASSPPGTAVLEQY
TRBJ2-1 TRBV19 ASSRGWSHNEQF
TRBJ1-1 TRBV5-1 ASSPSGAIEAF
- TRBV2 ASGTSGNYEQY
TRBJ2-7 TRBV10-1 ASSSGGSYEQY
TRBJ2-3 TRBV18 ASSRDRADTQY
TRBJ1-5 TRBV19 ASRPRDRGDQPQH
TRBJ2-2 TRBV2 ASSGLGSSNTGELF
TRBJ2-2 TRBV6-6 ASSDSGSDTGELF
TRBJ2-1 TRBV28 AHLSGGRPYNEQF